One sample yielded the 14 T cell receptor beta chains listed below, sequenced in a study of CD8+ T cells in alopecia areata. cDNA reverse transcribed from extracted RNA served as the sequencing template. This table comes from immunoSEQ multiplex PCR, and its TCRdb copy is limited to in-frame clones, with some not included. The table records 170,000 or so clones, about 53% of them present only once. Treatment in this sample: oral pan-JAK inhibitor, 5-10 mg twice daily. The sequences come from CD8+ T cells sorted from blood, collected at week 24, from a patient treated with tofacitinib. The receptors derive from a human donor with alopecia areata.

The chain uses TRBV7-9 and TRBJ2-7; 10 positions agree with TRBD1. V shed 3 bases, J shed 2 bases, and the junction held 4 bases outside the gene matches. From germline, CDR1 is SEHNR and CDR2 FQNEAQ (reference sequence). The CDR3 is 15 residues long. CDR3 residues: CASSFPGQGAYEQYF. CDR3 bases: TGTGCCAGCAGCTTCCCCGGACAGGGGGCCTACGAGCAGTACTTC. The full variable domain, its missing parts supplied by reference TRBV7-9 and TRBJ2-7, is DTGVSQNPRHKITKRGQNVTFRCDPISEHNRLYWYRQTLGQGPEFLTYFQNEAQLEKSRLLSDRFSAERPKGSFSTLEIQRTEQGDSAMYLCASSFPGQGAYEQYFGPGTRLTVT.

The gene calls are TRBV7-8 and TRBJ1-1; tentative D call: TRBD1 (5 bases). Germline CDR1 and CDR2: SGHVS and FQNEAQ. Trimming shortened V by 4 bases and J by 4 bases, and 13 bases separated the two germline ends. The CDR3 has 14 amino acids. The CDR3 nucleotides read TGTGCCAGCAGCTCTCTGCGACAGAGCACTGAAGCTTTCTTT. This sequence encodes CASSSLRQSTEAFF.

The V call is TRBV29-1, the J call TRBJ1-2, with D unclear. Deletions cut 7 bases from V and 1 base from J, with 7 bases between. Looked up from germline, CDR1 is SQVTM and CDR2 is ANQGSEA. This CDR3 region has 11 residues. CDR3 coding DNA: TGCAGCGGTGCAGATAACTATGGCTACACCTTC. It codes for CSGADNYGYTF.

In its sample, this clone was seen a few times. The chain couples TRBV29-1 to TRBJ1-1; tentatively, D is TRBD1 (5 bases). V was shortened by 6 bases and J by 5 bases, with 16 bases between the two germline ends. CDR1 SQVTM and CDR2 ANQGSEA come from the germline V gene. The CDR3 has 13 residues. The CDR3 loop reads CSVSGAPATEAFF. The CDR3 DNA sequence: TGCAGCGTGTCCGGGGCCCCGGCTACTGAAGCTTTCTTT. Full variable domain (rest looked up from reference TRBV29-1 and TRBJ1-1): SAVISQKPSRDICQRGTSLTIQCQVDSQVTMMFWYRQQPGQSLTLIATANQGSEATYESGFVIDKFPISRPNLTFSTLTVSNMSPEDSSIYLCSVSGAPATEAFFGQGTRLTVV.

A single count supports this clone. This rearrangement joins TRBV4-3 to TRBJ1-1; D is possibly TRBD1 (5 bases). The V end lost 1 base, the J end lost 4 bases, and 7 bases lay between the germline ends. The germline V gene encodes CDR1 LGHNA and CDR2 YSLEER. This CDR3 has 13 residues. CDR3 nucleotides: TGCGCCAGCAGCCAAGCAGGGAGCACTGAAGCTTTCTTT. Protein product: CASSQAGSTEAFF.

This clone was observed a few times. The CDR3 sequence: CASSVDSPYEQYF. CDR3 DNA sequence: TGTGCCAGCAGCGTGGACAGTCCCTACGAGCAGTACTTC. V usage is TRBV9 and J usage is TRBJ2-7; the D gene is possibly TRBD1 (6 bases). The germline V gene encodes CDR1 SGDLS and CDR2 YYNGEE. Trimming left V 2 bases short and J 2 bases short, with 8 bases between. This CDR3 contains 13 residues.

The chain has TRBV7-6 and TRBJ2-7; 7 bases agree with TRBD2. CDR3 size: 12 residues. Germline V gene sequence: CDR1 SGHVS, CDR2 FNYEAQ. V lost 6 bases and J lost 6; bases outside the gene matches: 5. CDR3 DNA: TGTGCCAGCAGTCGAAGCGGGGCCGAGCAGTACTTC. Amino acid sequence: CASSRSGAEQYF.

The rearrangement links TRBV2 to TRBJ2-7, with TRBD1 matching over 9 bases. The CDR3 is made up of 15 amino acids. CDR1 SNHLY and CDR2 FYNNEI come from the germline V gene. Unmatched junction bases numbered 8, after V lost 3 bases and J lost 5 bases. CDR3 bases: TGTGCCAGCAGTGAGGGGACAGGGAACGTCAACGAGCAGTACTTC. Translation gives CASSEGTGNVNEQYF.

The V gene is TRBV7-9, the J gene TRBJ2-7; D is unresolved. The length of the CDR3 is 13 residues. Germline-derived CDR1 and CDR2 are SEHNR and FQNEAQ (reference sequence). Trimming cost V 5 bases and J 3 bases, with 11 bases left between them. The CDR3 DNA reads TGTGCCAGCAGCGTCACTGGGGACTACGAGCAGTACTTC. Translation: CASSVTGDYEQYF.

The rearrangement links TRBV10-2 to TRBJ2-3, with 8 nucleotides matching TRBD1. Trimming took 0 bases from V and 10 from J; bases not matched to a gene: 12. The CDR3 sequence is 16 residues long. The germline V gene encodes CDR1 WSHSY and CDR2 SAAADI. CDR3 coding DNA: TGCGCCAGCAGTGAGTCGATCGGGACAGGTACCACCGCGCAGTATTTT. The encoded protein is CASSESIGTGTTAQYF.

The chain employs TRBV19 and TRBJ1-2; the D is unclear. Germline-derived CDR1 and CDR2 are LNHDA and SQIVND (reference sequence). The CDR3 consists of 10 residues. Trimming took 5 bases from V and 8 from J, leaving 6 bases between them. The CDR3, as DNA: TGTGCCAGTAGTGACGGGGGCTACACCTTC. This gives the protein CASSDGGYTF.

The chain links TRBV14 to TRBJ2-7, with no clear D. The germline V and J ends were trimmed by 1 base and 9 bases, with 13 bases remaining between them. Looked up from germline, CDR1 is SGHDN and CDR2 is FVKESK. This CDR3 contains 13 residues. CDR3 region: CASSQGGFGVQYF. DNA for the CDR3: TGTGCCAGCAGCCAAGGGGGTTTTGGGGTGCAGTACTTC.

In this sample, this clone turned up a few times. This rearrangement joins TRBV4-3 to TRBJ2-1, with D uncertain. The CDR3 totals 12 residues. CDR1 is LGHNA and CDR2 is YSLEER in the germline V gene. The V end lost 1 base, the J end lost 6 bases, and 4 bases lay between the germline ends. The DNA of the CDR3 is TGCGCCAGCAGCCAAGTGACCAATGAGCAGTTCTTC. This sequence encodes CASSQVTNEQFF.

This clone was counted between two and nine times. J is TRBJ1-1 and V is TRBV29-1, with D tentatively TRBD1 (6 bases). In germline, CDR1 is SQVTM, CDR2 ANQGSEA. Trimming took 7 bases from V and 3 from J, leaving 12 bases between them. The CDR3 spans 12 residues. CDR3 sequence (DNA): TGCAGCGCGATATCAGGGGACACTGAAGCTTTCTTT. It translates to CSAISGDTEAFF.